A single sample gave rise to the 32 T cell receptor beta chains below, sequenced in a study of T cell responses to AZD1222 COVID-19 vaccine. Generated by immunoSEQ multiplex PCR, the TCRdb table keeps only in-frame clones and is missing some. This sample yields 130,000 to 150,000 clones, of which about 90% are seen a single time; under 2% belongs to the top ten. Sequencing was performed on peripheral blood, taken on day 0 of AZD1222 vaccination. The receptors here all came from an adult in good health.

In DNA form, the CDR3 reads TGTGCCAGCAGTCCCGGGTACAATTCACCCCTCCACTTT. Translation: CASSPGYNSPLHF. V usage is TRBV6-5 and J usage is TRBJ1-6; no definite D call. CDR3 size: 13 residues. Trimming removed 5 bases from V and 7 bases from J, with 9 bases in between. Germline CDR1 and CDR2: MNHEY and SVGAGI.

The chain combines TRBV19 with TRBJ2-6, with 7 nucleotides matching TRBD1. The CDR3 totals 16 residues. Germline CDR1 is LNHDA and CDR2 is SQIVND (reference sequence). The ends lost 3 bases at V and 4 bases at J; junction bases unmatched: 6. The CDR3, as DNA: TGTGCCAGTAGTATGACAGGGTGGAGAGGGGCCAACGTCCTGACTTTC. This sequence encodes CASSMTGWRGANVLTF.

The gene calls are TRBV18 and TRBJ2-2; D perhaps matches TRBD2 (5 bases). The V gene's germline CDR1 is KGHSH and CDR2 LQKENI. CDR3 length equals 16 residues. Trimming left V 2 bases short and J 3 bases short, with 13 bases between. The CDR3 loop reads CASSPTRTGDTGELFF. DNA for the CDR3: TGTGCCAGCTCACCAACCCGCACCGGGGACACCGGGGAGCTGTTTTTT.

The V and J genes are TRBV19 and TRBJ2-7; 7 nucleotides line up with TRBD2. This CDR3 is built from 15 residues. CDR1 and CDR2 (germline): LNHDA, SQIVND (reference sequence). With 3 bases clipped from V and 3 bases from J, the junction kept 8 bases outside the gene matches. CDR3 in DNA: TGTGCCAGTAGTATTGGACTAGGAAGTAGCTACGAGCAGTACTTC. Translating it yields CASSIGLGSSYEQYF. Supplemented by reference TRBV19 and TRBJ2-7, the full variable domain reads DGGITQSPKYLFRKEGQNVTLSCEQNLNHDAMYWYRQDPGQGLRLIYYSQIVNDFQKGDIAEGYSVSREKKESFPLTVTSAQKNPTAFYLCASSIGLGSSYEQYFGPGTRLTVT.

This chain connects TRBV27 to TRBJ2-3; no clear D gene. Looked up from germline, CDR1 is MNHEY and CDR2 is SMNVEV (reference sequence). The CDR3 is made up of 13 amino acids. V dropped 2 bases and J dropped 0 bases, with 3 bases sitting between them. CDR3 DNA: TGTGCCAGCAGTTTAGCCAGCACAGATACGCAGTATTTT. Translation gives CASSLASTDTQYF.

This sequence joins TRBV19 and TRBJ1-1; D is unclear. CDR3 length: 14 amino acids. With 7 bases removed from V and 0 bases from J, the gap between germline ends came to 12 bases. Germline loops: CDR1 LNHDA, CDR2 SQIVND (reference sequence). The CDR3 region has the DNA TGTGCCAGTAAGAACCGGGCGGTGAACACTGAAGCTTTCTTT. This codes for CASKNRAVNTEAFF.

The chain combines TRBV11-1 with TRBJ1-1; a possible D gene is TRBD1 (5 bases). Deletions cut 7 bases from V and 1 base from J, with 13 bases between. This CDR3 has 14 amino acids. CDR1 and CDR2 from the germline V gene are SGHAT and FQDESV (reference sequence). CDR3 DNA sequence: TGTGCCAGCACCCAAGCAGGGCGGAACACTGAAGCTTTCTTT. Translating gives CASTQAGRNTEAFF.

The chain joins TRBV4-1 to TRBJ1-1; TRBD1 might be the D (5 bases). CDR1 and CDR2 (germline): MGHRA, YSYEKL. The CDR3 runs 15 residues. Trimming cost V 0 bases and J 0 bases, with 8 bases left between them. The chain's CDR3 is CASSQEGRMNTEAFF. The CDR3 DNA is TGCGCCAGCAGCCAAGAGGGACGGATGAACACTGAAGCTTTCTTT.

J is TRBJ2-3 and V is TRBV19; TRBD1 agrees at 11 bases. The germline V gene has CDR1 LNHDA and CDR2 SQIVND (reference sequence). V dropped 10 bases and J dropped 3; count of bases not matched to a gene: 6. The CDR3 is made up of 14 amino acids. The CDR3 spells CATRGQGATDTQYF. CDR3 DNA: TGTGCCACCCGTGGACAGGGGGCAACAGATACGCAGTATTTT.

The chain carries TRBV7-8 and TRBJ2-7; TRBD1 is a possible D gene (6 bases). Germline V gene data show CDR1 as SGHVS and CDR2 as FQNEAQ. Trimming stripped 0 bases from V and 2 bases from J, with 11 bases between. The CDR3 spans 15 residues. CDR3 nucleotide sequence: TGTGCCAGCAGCTTAGCGGGGGCAGGGCCCTACGAGCAGTACTTC. This gives the protein CASSLAGAGPYEQYF.

This clone was detected only once. The chain joins TRBV12-3 or TRBV12-4 to TRBJ1-5; D might be TRBD1 (5 bases). V gave up 2 bases and J gave up 6 bases, with 8 bases separating them. CDR3 length equals 13 residues. The CDR3 DNA sequence: TGTGCCAGCAGTTTATCAGGGACTCAGCCCCAGCATTTT. This sequence encodes CASSLSGTQPQHF.

This rearrangement joins TRBV29-1 to TRBJ1-2; 9 bases agree with TRBD1. The germline V gene encodes CDR1 SQVTM and CDR2 ANQGSEA. CDR3 size: 13 residues. The V gene end was trimmed by 3 bases and the J gene end by 5 bases; junction bases not matched to a gene: 4. CDR3 sequence reads: CSVDKGQGYGYTF. The CDR3 DNA reads as TGCAGCGTTGACAAGGGACAGGGATATGGCTACACCTTC. The entire variable domain, with the rest obtained from reference TRBV29-1 and TRBJ1-2, is as follows: SAVISQKPSRDICQRGTSLTIQCQVDSQVTMMFWYRQQPGQSLTLIATANQGSEATYESGFVIDKFPISRPNLTFSTLTVSNMSPEDSSIYLCSVDKGQGYGYTFGSGTRLTVV.

This clone has more than one count but fewer than ten. This sequence joins TRBV29-1 and TRBJ2-7; D call uncertain. The germline V gene encodes CDR1 SQVTM and CDR2 ANQGSEA. This CDR3 has 14 residues. V gave up 5 bases and J gave up 7 bases, with 21 bases separating them. The CDR3 bases are TGCAGCGTTTCTCTTCCGCCGCTACTGGAAGAGCAGTACTTC. Encoded protein: CSVSLPPLLEEQYF.

The rearrangement uses TRBV7-9 and TRBJ2-3, with D perhaps assigned TRBD1 or TRBD2 (5 bases each). The CDR3 runs 15 residues. V lost 7 bases and J 4 bases, leaving 18 bases between the germline ends. Germline CDR1 reads SEHNR; CDR2 reads FQNEAQ (reference sequence). DNA of the CDR3: TGTGCCAGCACCCTTTCAATGGGGGTTTCAGATACGCAGTATTTT. Protein sequence: CASTLSMGVSDTQYF.

The rearrangement uses TRBV7-2 and TRBJ2-7; 8 positions match TRBD1. Looked up from germline, CDR1 is SGHTA and CDR2 is FQGNSA. This CDR3 has 15 amino acids. Trimming at V came to 6 bases and at J to 6 bases, leaving 13 bases not matched to a gene. CDR3 region: CASRQGGKLIGEQYF. DNA of the CDR3: TGTGCCAGCAGACAGGGGGGCAAATTGATCGGCGAGCAGTACTTC.

The chain combines TRBV9 with TRBJ2-2; tentatively, D is TRBD2 (7 bases). Germline loops: CDR1 SGDLS, CDR2 YYNGEE. Between the trimmed V and J ends, which lost 7 bases and 0 bases, there was a span of 10 bases. This CDR3 is built from 14 residues. CDR3: CASGRGSNTGELFF. The CDR3 region has the DNA TGTGCCAGCGGGAGGGGGTCGAACACCGGGGAGCTGTTTTTT.

CDR3 loop: CATSDGQGDNSPLHF. DNA of the CDR3: TGTGCCACCAGTGACGGACAGGGGGATAATTCACCCCTCCACTTT. This chain links TRBV24-1 with TRBJ1-6, with 10 nucleotides matching TRBD1. The CDR3 contains 15 residues. CDR1 is KGHDR and CDR2 is SFDVKD in the germline V gene. The J segment lost 5 bases and the V segment lost 4 bases, leaving 1 base of the junction unmatched.

This clone was seen only once. The chain has TRBV7-8 and TRBJ1-1; weak D call: TRBD1 (6 bases). The V gene lost 4 bases and the J gene lost 8 bases, with 14 bases spanning the gap. The CDR3 is made up of 13 amino acids. Germline CDR1 SGHVS, CDR2 FQNEAQ. The CDR3 here is CASSWAQGLEAFF. The CDR3 DNA sequence: TGTGCCAGCAGCTGGGCCCAGGGGTTAGAAGCTTTCTTT.

The rearrangement links TRBV9 to TRBJ2-2; D might be TRBD1 (6 bases). The CDR3 loop spans 16 amino acids. The ends were cut back, 0 bases at V and 1 base at J, with 10 bases in the middle. CDR1 is SGDLS and CDR2 is YYNGEE in the germline V gene. In DNA, the CDR3 is TGTGCCAGCAGCGTAGCTGGGGGCTGGAACACCGGGGAGCTGTTTTTT. Translating it yields CASSVAGGWNTGELFF.

V gene TRBV5-6 combines with J gene TRBJ2-3; no clear D. CDR1 is SGHDT, CDR2 YYEEEE, per germline. The CDR3 is made up of 13 amino acids. V lost 4 bases to trimming and J lost 0 bases, with 6 bases between them. This CDR3 reads CASSLTSTDTQYF. CDR3 in DNA: TGTGCCAGCAGCCTGACTAGCACAGATACGCAGTATTTT. Full variable domain (rest looked up from reference TRBV5-6 and TRBJ2-3): DAGVTQSPTHLIKTRGQQVTLRCSPKSGHDTVSWYQQALGQGPQFIFQYYEEEERQRGNFPDRFSGHQFPNYSSELNVNALLLGDSALYLCASSLTSTDTQYFGPGTRLTVL.

This clone was observed once. The gene calls are TRBV9 and TRBJ1-1; no reliable D call. This CDR3 contains 12 residues. The germline V gene encodes CDR1 SGDLS and CDR2 YYNGEE. Trimming shortened V by 0 bases and J by 3 bases, and 3 bases separated the two germline ends. The DNA for the CDR3 is TGTGCCAGCAGCGTAGCCGACACTGAAGCTTTCTTT. This sequence encodes CASSVADTEAFF.

V and J are TRBV7-9 and TRBJ1-6; possibly TRBD1 for D (6 bases). This CDR3 has 14 amino acids. Germline V lookup: CDR1 SEHNR, CDR2 FQNEAQ (reference sequence). V was cut by 5 bases and J by 8 bases, with 13 bases left in between. The CDR3 sequence is CASSVTGNHSPLHF. As DNA, the CDR3 is TGTGCCAGCAGCGTCACAGGGAACCATTCACCCCTCCACTTT.

The chain combines TRBV5-5 with TRBJ1-5, with D hard to call. Trimming removed 0 bases at V and 6 bases at J, with 13 bases between. Germline values: CDR1 SGHKS, CDR2 YYEKEE (reference sequence). The CDR3 runs 15 residues. The CDR3 DNA follows: TGTGCCAGCAGCTTGGGCTTGGGGTTAGGTCAGCCCCAGCATTTT. Encoded protein: CASSLGLGLGQPQHF.

CDR3 in DNA: TGTGCCAGCAGCTTAGGCCTCGGGGGGGTGACTGAAGCTTTCTTT. Protein product: CASSLGLGGVTEAFF. This sequence joins TRBV13 and TRBJ1-1; possible D gene TRBD1, 5 bases. The CDR3 is 15 residues long. Trimming left V 0 bases short and J 5 bases short, with 13 bases between. Germline CDR1 reads PRHDT; CDR2 reads FYEKMQ (reference sequence).

A remark on this clone: Other DNA sequences from this sample encode an identical CDR3 as well. The V call is TRBV5-1, the J call TRBJ1-1, with a tentative D call TRBD1 (5 bases). The CDR3 is 14 amino acids. CDR1 is SGHRS, CDR2 YFSETQ, per germline. V lost 1 base and J lost 0, with 7 bases in between. The CDR3: CASSLSGMNTEAFF. The CDR3 nucleotides read TGCGCCAGCAGCTTGTCAGGGATGAACACTGAAGCTTTCTTT.

A remark on this clone: Distinct nucleotide sequences in the sample also encode this CDR3. The rearrangement links TRBV7-9 to TRBJ2-7; 10 bases match TRBD2. Losses at the gene ends were 5 bases for V and 3 bases for J; bases not matched to a gene: 4. Germline CDR1 and CDR2: SEHNR and FQNEAQ (reference sequence). The CDR3 length is 14 residues. The CDR3 here is CASSPAGGVYEQYF. As DNA, the CDR3 is TGTGCCAGCAGCCCAGCGGGGGGGGTCTACGAGCAGTACTTC. Full variable domain (remainder filled in from reference TRBV7-9 and TRBJ2-7): DTGVSQNPRHKITKRGQNVTFRCDPISEHNRLYWYRQTLGQGPEFLTYFQNEAQLEKSRLLSDRFSAERPKGSFSTLEIQRTEQGDSAMYLCASSPAGGVYEQYFGPGTRLTVT.

This clone was observed a single time. The CDR3 sequence is CASSERGAYGYTF. DNA for the CDR3: TGTGCCAGCAGTGAGAGAGGGGCCTATGGCTACACCTTC. The chain links TRBV2 to TRBJ1-2; a possible D gene is TRBD1 (5 bases). From germline, CDR1 is SNHLY and CDR2 FYNNEI. Trimming shortened V by 3 bases and J by 4 bases, and 9 bases separated the two germline ends. The CDR3 spans 13 residues.

The chain is built from TRBV15 and TRBJ2-3; TRBD1 aligns across 7 bases. Germline loops: CDR1 LNHNV, CDR2 YYDKDF (reference sequence). With 5 bases clipped from V and 4 bases from J, the junction kept 3 bases outside the gene matches. The CDR3 is 13 amino acids. CDR3 loop: CATSLTGADTQYF. The CDR3 bases are TGTGCCACCAGCCTCACAGGGGCAGATACGCAGTATTTT.

The chain links TRBV7-2 to TRBJ1-6; possibly TRBD1 for D (6 bases). The length of the CDR3 is 17 residues. Trimming left V 1 base short and J 6 bases short, with 16 bases between. Germline CDR1 SGHTA, CDR2 FQGNSA. DNA for the CDR3: TGTGCCAGCAGCTTAGAGATGGTGGTACAGGGTAATTCACCCCTCCACTTT. This sequence encodes CASSLEMVVQGNSPLHF.

The chain joins TRBV6-5 to TRBJ2-2; D is undetermined. Germline V gene sequence: CDR1 MNHEY, CDR2 SVGAGI. The CDR3 has 13 residues. Trimming took 6 bases from V and 5 from J, leaving 10 bases between them. The CDR3 DNA is TGTGCCAGCAGACGAACCGGGACCGGGGAGCTGTTTTTT. This gives the protein CASRRTGTGELFF.

CDR3 in DNA: TGTGCCAGCAGTTTCCCGGGGAGGGCCACCGGGGAGCTGTTTTTT. Protein product: CASSFPGRATGELFF. This chain uses TRBV6-2 or TRBV6-3 with TRBJ2-2; 7 nucleotides agree with TRBD2. The CDR3 is 15 amino acids. Germline trimming cut 4 bases from V and 4 bases from J; bases unmatched to any gene: 6. CDR1 is MNHEY, CDR2 SVGEGT, per germline.

Concerning this clone: The same CDR3 arises from other DNA sequences in this sample as well. The chain carries TRBV7-2 and TRBJ2-7, with 9 bases aligning to TRBD1. The CDR3 sequence is 14 residues long. V gave up 3 bases and J gave up 1 base; unmatched junction bases: 1. CDR1 and CDR2 from the germline V gene are SGHTA and FQGNSA. The CDR3 region is CASSLDRGSYEQYF. DNA of the CDR3: TGTGCCAGCAGCTTGGACAGGGGATCCTACGAGCAGTACTTC.